The TCR beta chain under discussion was sequenced for a study of lymphopenia after photon versus proton radiotherapy. Study-wide results and caveats: Proton therapy kept repertoires fairly stable, unlike photons, which gained effector/memory cells. Oligoclonal CD8+ Temra expansion after nadir drove photon patients' diversity drop.

The CDR3 consists of 17 residues. Germline V gene lookup returns CDR1 SGHTA and CDR2 FQGNSA. Trimming pared 2 bases from V and 5 bases from J, leaving 21 bases between. The repertoire was sequenced with immunoSEQ multiplex PCR; TCRdb's copy has only in-frame clones and lacks some. The table includes some 30,000 clones, 90% to 95% detected once. As concerns this clone: Its specificity is unknown.

Sequenced material: peripheral blood, taken from a patient treated with photon-based radiotherapy. This receptor was taken from a woman aged 45-65 years with cholangiocarcinoma. The chain employs TRBV7-2 and TRBJ1-2, with D maybe TRBD1 (5 bases). Here the CDR3 reads CASSLRAGLGRDYGYTF. The CDR3 coding sequence is TGTGCCAGCAGCTTAAGGGCAGGGCTTGGGAGGGATTATGGCTACACCTTC. Full variable domain (remainder filled in from reference TRBV7-2 and TRBJ1-2): GAGVSQSPSNKVTEKGKDVELRCDPISGHTALYWYRQSLGQGLEFLIYFQGNSAPDKSGLPSDRFSAERTGGSVSTLTIQRTQQEDSAVYLCASSLRAGLGRDYGYTFGSGTRLTVV.